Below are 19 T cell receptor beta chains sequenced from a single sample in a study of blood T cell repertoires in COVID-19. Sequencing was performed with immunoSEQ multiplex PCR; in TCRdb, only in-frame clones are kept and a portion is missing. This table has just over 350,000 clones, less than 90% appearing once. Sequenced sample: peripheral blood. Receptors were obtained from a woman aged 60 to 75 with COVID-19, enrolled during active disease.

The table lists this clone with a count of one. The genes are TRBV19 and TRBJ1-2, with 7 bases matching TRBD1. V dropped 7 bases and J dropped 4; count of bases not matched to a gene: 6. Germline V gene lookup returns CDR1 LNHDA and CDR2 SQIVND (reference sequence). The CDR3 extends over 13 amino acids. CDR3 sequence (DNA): TGTGCCAGTAACAGGGGAGGTAGCTATGGCTACACCTTC. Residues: CASNRGGSYGYTF.

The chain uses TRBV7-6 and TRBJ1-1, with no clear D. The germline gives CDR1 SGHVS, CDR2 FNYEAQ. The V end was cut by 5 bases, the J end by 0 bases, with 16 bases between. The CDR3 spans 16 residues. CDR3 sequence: CASSLSTSSLNTEAFF. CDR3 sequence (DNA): TGTGCCAGCAGCCTGTCGACGTCTAGCTTGAACACTGAAGCTTTCTTT.

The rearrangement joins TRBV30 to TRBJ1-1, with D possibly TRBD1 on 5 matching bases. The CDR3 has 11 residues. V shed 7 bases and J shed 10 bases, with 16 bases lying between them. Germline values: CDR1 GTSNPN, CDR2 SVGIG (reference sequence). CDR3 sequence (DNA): TGTGCCTTCAGACCCCAGGGAAGAGCTTTCTTT. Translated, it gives CAFRPQGRAFF.

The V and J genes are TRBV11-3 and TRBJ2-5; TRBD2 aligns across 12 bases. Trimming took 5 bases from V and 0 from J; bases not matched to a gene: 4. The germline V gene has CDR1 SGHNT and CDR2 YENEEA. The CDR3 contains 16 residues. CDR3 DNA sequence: TGTGCCAGCAGCCCAAGACTAGCGGGGGACCAAGAGACCCAGTACTTC. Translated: CASSPRLAGDQETQYF.

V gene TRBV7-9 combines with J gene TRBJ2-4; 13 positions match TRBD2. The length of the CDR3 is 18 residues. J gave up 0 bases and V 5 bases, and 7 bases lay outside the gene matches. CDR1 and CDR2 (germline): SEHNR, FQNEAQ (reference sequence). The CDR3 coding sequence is TGTGCCAGCAGCGCGGGACTAGCGGGGATTGGAGCCAAAAACATTCAGTACTTC. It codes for CASSAGLAGIGAKNIQYF.

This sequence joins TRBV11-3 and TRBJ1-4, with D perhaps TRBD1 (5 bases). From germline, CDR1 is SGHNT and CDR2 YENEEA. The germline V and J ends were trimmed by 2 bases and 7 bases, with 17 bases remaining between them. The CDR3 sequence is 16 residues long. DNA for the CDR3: TGTGCCAGCAGCTTATTTGGACAATTGGATGGTGAAAAACTGTTTTTT. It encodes CASSLFGQLDGEKLFF.

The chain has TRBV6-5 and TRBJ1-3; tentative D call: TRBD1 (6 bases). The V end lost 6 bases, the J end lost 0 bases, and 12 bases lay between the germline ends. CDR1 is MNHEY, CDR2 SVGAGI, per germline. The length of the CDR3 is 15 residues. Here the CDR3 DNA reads TGTGCCAGCAGGGACAGATTCTTCTCTGGAAACACCATATATTTT. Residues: CASRDRFFSGNTIYF.

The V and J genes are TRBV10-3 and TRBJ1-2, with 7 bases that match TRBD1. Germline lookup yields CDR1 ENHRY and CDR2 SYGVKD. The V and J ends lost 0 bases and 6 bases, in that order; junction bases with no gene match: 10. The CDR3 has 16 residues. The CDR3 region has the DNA TGTGCCATCAGTGAGTCTACAGGGGTAAGGAGGGATGGCTACACCTTC. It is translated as CAISESTGVRRDGYTF.

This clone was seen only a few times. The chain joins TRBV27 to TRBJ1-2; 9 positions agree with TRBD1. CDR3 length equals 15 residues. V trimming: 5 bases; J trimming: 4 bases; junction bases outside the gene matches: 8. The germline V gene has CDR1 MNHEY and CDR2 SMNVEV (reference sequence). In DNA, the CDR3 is TGTGCCAGCAGTGCCGGACAGGGGTTTCTCTATGGCTACACCTTC. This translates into CASSAGQGFLYGYTF.

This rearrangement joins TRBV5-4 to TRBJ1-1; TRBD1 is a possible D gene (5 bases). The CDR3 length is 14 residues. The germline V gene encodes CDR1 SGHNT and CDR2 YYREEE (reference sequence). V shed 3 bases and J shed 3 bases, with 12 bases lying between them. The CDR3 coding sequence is TGTGCCAGCAGCTGGGGGAGGCTTGACACTGAAGCTTTCTTT. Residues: CASSWGRLDTEAFF.

CDR3 region: CASSLALSTGDEAFF. The DNA of the CDR3 is TGTGCCAGCAGCTTAGCGTTATCGACAGGGGATGAAGCTTTCTTT. The V and J genes are TRBV7-2 and TRBJ1-1; TRBD1 matches at 8 bases. V shed 0 bases, J shed 7 bases, and the junction held 7 bases outside the gene matches. The germline gives CDR1 SGHTA, CDR2 FQGNSA. The CDR3 covers 15 residues. Filled out from reference TRBV7-2 and TRBJ1-1, the complete variable domain reads GAGVSQSPSNKVTEKGKDVELRCDPISGHTALYWYRQSLGQGLEFLIYFQGNSAPDKSGLPSDRFSAERTGGSVSTLTIQRTQQEDSAVYLCASSLALSTGDEAFFGQGTRLTVV.

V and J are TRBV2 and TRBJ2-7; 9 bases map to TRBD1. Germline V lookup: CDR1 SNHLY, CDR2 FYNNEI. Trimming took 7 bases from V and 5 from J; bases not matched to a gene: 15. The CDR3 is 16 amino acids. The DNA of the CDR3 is TGTGCCAGCATCCGAACCTGGACAGGGGAAAGCGACGAGCAGTACTTC. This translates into CASIRTWTGESDEQYF.

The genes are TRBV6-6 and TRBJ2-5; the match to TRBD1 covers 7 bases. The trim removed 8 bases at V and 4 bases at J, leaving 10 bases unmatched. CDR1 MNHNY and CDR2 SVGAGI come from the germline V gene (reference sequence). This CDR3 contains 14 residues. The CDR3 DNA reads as TGTGCCAGCTCGATGAACAGGGGAAGAGAGACCCAGTACTTC. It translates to CASSMNRGRETQYF.

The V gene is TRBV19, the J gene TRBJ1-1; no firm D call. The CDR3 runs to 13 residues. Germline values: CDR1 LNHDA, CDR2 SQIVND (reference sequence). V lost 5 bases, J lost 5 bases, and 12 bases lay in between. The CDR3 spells CASSPTRGTEAFF. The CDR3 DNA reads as TGTGCCAGTAGTCCGACTAGAGGGACTGAAGCTTTCTTT.

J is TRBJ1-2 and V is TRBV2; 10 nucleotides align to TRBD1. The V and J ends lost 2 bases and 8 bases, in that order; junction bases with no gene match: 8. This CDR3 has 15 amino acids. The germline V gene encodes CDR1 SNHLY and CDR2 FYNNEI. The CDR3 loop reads CASSEIPDRGHGYTF. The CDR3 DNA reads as TGTGCCAGCAGTGAAATCCCTGACAGGGGGCACGGCTACACCTTC.

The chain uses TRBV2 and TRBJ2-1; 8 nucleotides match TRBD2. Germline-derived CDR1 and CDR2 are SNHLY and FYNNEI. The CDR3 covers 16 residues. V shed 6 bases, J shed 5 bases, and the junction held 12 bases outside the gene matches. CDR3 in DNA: TGTGCCAGCAGCGCCCTCGGGCGGGGGGCCAACAATGAGCAGTTCTTC. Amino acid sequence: CASSALGRGANNEQFF.

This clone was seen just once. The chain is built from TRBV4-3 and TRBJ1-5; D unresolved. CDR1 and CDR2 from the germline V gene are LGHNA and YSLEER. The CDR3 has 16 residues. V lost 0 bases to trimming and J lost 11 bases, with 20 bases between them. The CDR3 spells CASSQEARGTRVSQHF. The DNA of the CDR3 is TGCGCCAGCAGCCAAGAAGCCCGGGGTACGCGGGTGTCCCAGCATTTT.

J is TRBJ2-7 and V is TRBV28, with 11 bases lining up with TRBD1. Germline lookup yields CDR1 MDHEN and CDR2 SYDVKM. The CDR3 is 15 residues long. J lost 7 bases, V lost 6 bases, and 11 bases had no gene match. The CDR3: CASRRPGTGGKEQYF. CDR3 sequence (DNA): TGTGCCAGCAGACGTCCCGGGACAGGGGGTAAAGAGCAGTACTTC.

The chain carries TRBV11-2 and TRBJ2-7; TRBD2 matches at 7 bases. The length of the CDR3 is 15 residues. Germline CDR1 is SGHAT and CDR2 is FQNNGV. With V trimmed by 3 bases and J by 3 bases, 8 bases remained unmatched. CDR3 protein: CASSLTRGTHYEQYF. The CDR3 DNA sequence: TGTGCCAGCAGCTTGACGCGGGGGACCCACTACGAGCAGTACTTC.